Listed here are 12 T cell receptor beta chains from one sample, sequenced in a study of cytomegalovirus exposure and HLA in healthy donors. Produced via immunoSEQ multiplex PCR; TCRdb's table is partial and in-frame only. The sample has about 140,000 clones, 70% to 90% seen once. The sequencing sample was made of PBMCs. Receptors were obtained from a woman aged 18-29 years in good health and CMV-seropositive.

This sequence joins TRBV7-9 and TRBJ2-2; 12 bases are a match to TRBD1. With 5 bases clipped from V and 4 bases from J, the junction kept 11 bases outside the gene matches. This CDR3 has 18 residues. CDR1 and CDR2 from the germline V gene are SEHNR and FQNEAQ (reference sequence). In DNA, the CDR3 is TGTGCCAGCAGCGCACCACCGGGACAGGGGGCGTCCACCGGGGAGCTGTTTTTT. Its translation is CASSAPPGQGASTGELFF.

The rearrangement joins TRBV7-2 to TRBJ1-2, with D unclear. The V gene lost 6 bases and the J gene lost 8 bases, with 22 bases spanning the gap. Germline V gene sequence: CDR1 SGHTA, CDR2 FQGNSA. The CDR3 covers 15 residues. The CDR3 loop is CASRFRDLRLEGYTF. The CDR3, as DNA: TGTGCCAGCAGGTTCCGGGATCTTCGTTTGGAAGGCTACACCTTC.

This sequence joins TRBV7-6 and TRBJ1-3; D perhaps matches TRBD1 (5 bases). Deletions cut 2 bases from V and 4 bases from J, with 15 bases between. The CDR3 runs to 16 residues. Per germline, CDR1 SGHVS and CDR2 FNYEAQ. Written as DNA, the CDR3 is TGTGCCAGCAGCTTATGGGGCAGGGTGCCAGGAAACACCATATATTTT. It is translated as CASSLWGRVPGNTIYF.

The chain carries TRBV5-1 and TRBJ2-5; tentatively, D is TRBD2 (5 bases). The J call is in doubt because the DNA end fits TRBJ2-7 better. The germline gives CDR1 SGHRS, CDR2 YFSETQ. This CDR3 is built from 14 residues. This chain's CDR3 is CASALLEASYEQYF. The CDR3 DNA follows: TGCGCCAGCGCTCTCCTGGAGGCCTCCTACGAGCAGTACTTC.

This clone has just one count. CDR3 region: CASSSLAGGPNEQFF. CDR3 sequence (DNA): TGTGCCAGCAGCTCCCTAGCGGGGGGCCCCAATGAGCAGTTCTTC. This chain connects TRBV7-2 to TRBJ2-1, with 11 bases aligning to TRBD2. In germline, CDR1 is SGHTA, CDR2 FQGNSA. The CDR3 is 15 amino acids. Trimming removed 4 bases from V and 6 bases from J; junction bases left unmatched: 5.

The V gene is TRBV7-3, the J gene TRBJ2-3; 11 nucleotides agree with TRBD2. The CDR3 consists of 15 residues. Germline CDR1 SGHTA, CDR2 FQGTGA. V lost 3 bases to trimming and J lost 4 bases; unmatched junction nucleotides: 3. The CDR3 region is CASSFSGGEPDTQYF. The CDR3, as DNA: TGTGCCAGCAGCTTTAGCGGGGGGGAGCCAGATACGCAGTATTTT.

The V call is TRBV4-2, the J call TRBJ2-1, with 8 positions matching TRBD2. V was clipped by 3 bases and J by 9 bases; unmatched bases: 16. Germline V CDR1 and CDR2: LGHNA, YNFKEQ. The CDR3 has 17 residues. This chain's CDR3 is CASSQRTGTRPSGEQFF. CDR3 nucleotide sequence: TGTGCCAGCAGCCAGCGGACCGGGACTAGGCCCTCGGGTGAGCAGTTCTTC.

The V gene is TRBV11-2, the J gene TRBJ2-3, with 10 bases identical to TRBD2. The CDR3 loop spans 14 amino acids. V lost 7 bases to trimming and J lost 2 bases; unmatched junction nucleotides: 3. The germline V gene has CDR1 SGHAT and CDR2 FQNNGV. Written as DNA, the CDR3 is TGTGCCAGCAAACTAGCGGGATTCACAGATACGCAGTATTTT. Translation: CASKLAGFTDTQYF. The whole variable domain, remainder taken from reference TRBV11-2 and TRBJ2-3, is EAGVAQSPRYKIIEKRQSVAFWCNPISGHATLYWYQQILGQGPKLLIQFQNNGVVDDSQLPKDRFSAERLKGVDSTLKIQPAKLEDSAVYLCASKLAGFTDTQYFGPGTRLTVL.

The chain links TRBV5-1 to TRBJ2-3, with D possibly being TRBD1 (5 bases). The CDR3 length is 14 residues. Germline CDR1 is SGHRS and CDR2 is YFSETQ. Trimming removed 4 bases at V and 5 bases at J, with 14 bases between. The CDR3 reads CASSRTRVEDTQYF. The DNA of the CDR3 is TGCGCCAGCAGCCGGACAAGGGTGGAAGATACGCAGTATTTT.

The chain recombines TRBV4-1 with TRBJ2-5; tentatively, D is TRBD2 (5 bases). V was clipped by 0 bases and J by 5 bases, with 16 bases between them. Germline V gives CDR1 MGHRA, CDR2 YSYEKL. The CDR3 consists of 16 residues. This CDR3 is CASSQDSRREGETQYF. In DNA form, the CDR3 reads TGCGCCAGCAGCCAAGATTCGCGTCGGGAAGGGGAGACCCAGTACTTC.

In its sample, this clone was seen a few times. This chain links TRBV4-3 with TRBJ2-4; D call uncertain. The length of the CDR3 is 14 residues. The germline V and J ends were trimmed by 0 bases and 6 bases, with 9 bases remaining between them. CDR1 and CDR2 (germline): LGHNA, YSLEER. The CDR3 spells CASSQEGRGNIQYF. The CDR3 bases are TGCGCCAGCAGCCAAGAAGGCCGCGGAAACATTCAGTACTTC.

Ten or more counts support this clone. The J gene is TRBJ1-5, the V gene TRBV5-5, with TRBD1 identical over 8 bases. In germline, CDR1 is SGHKS, CDR2 YYEKEE (reference sequence). Trimming at V came to 2 bases and at J to 5 bases, leaving 6 bases not matched to a gene. The CDR3 sequence is 15 residues long. The CDR3 coding sequence is TGTGCCAGCAGCTTAACCGGGACAGGCCATCAGCCCCAGCATTTT. Translating gives CASSLTGTGHQPQHF.